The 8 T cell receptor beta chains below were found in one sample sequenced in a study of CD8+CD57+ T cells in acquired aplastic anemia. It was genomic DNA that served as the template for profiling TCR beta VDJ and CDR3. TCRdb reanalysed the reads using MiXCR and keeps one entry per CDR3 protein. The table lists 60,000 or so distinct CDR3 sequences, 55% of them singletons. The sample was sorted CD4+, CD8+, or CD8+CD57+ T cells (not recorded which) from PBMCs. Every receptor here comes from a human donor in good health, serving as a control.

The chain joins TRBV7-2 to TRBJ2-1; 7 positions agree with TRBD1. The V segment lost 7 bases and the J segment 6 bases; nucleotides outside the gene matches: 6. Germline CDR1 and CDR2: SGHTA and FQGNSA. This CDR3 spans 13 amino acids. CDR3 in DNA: TGTGCCAGCAAACACAGGGGAATCAATGAGCAGTTCTTC. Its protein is CASKHRGINEQFF. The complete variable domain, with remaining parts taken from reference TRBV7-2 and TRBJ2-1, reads GAGVSQSPSNKVTEKGKDVELRCDPISGHTALYWYRQSLGQGLEFLIYFQGNSAPDKSGLPSDRFSAERTGGSVSTLTIQRTQQEDSAVYLCASKHRGINEQFFGPGTRLTVL.

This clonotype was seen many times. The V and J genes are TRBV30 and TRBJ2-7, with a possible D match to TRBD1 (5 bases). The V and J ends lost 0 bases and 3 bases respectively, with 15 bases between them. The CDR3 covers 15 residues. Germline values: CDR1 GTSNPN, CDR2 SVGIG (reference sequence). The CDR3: CAWSVLRGKGYEQYF. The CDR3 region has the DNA TGTGCCTGGAGTGTACTAAGGGGCAAAGGCTACGAGCAGTACTTC.

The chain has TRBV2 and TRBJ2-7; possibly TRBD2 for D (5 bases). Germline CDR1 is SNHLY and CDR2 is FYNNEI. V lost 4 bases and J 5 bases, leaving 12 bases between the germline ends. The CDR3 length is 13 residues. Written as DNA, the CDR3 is TGTGCCAGCAGTGTGGGAGTGGTGGACGAGCAGTACTTC. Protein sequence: CASSVGVVDEQYF.

CDR3 residues: CASSMGSGGYTF. CDR3 DNA: TGTGCCAGTAGTATGGGCTCGGGGGGCTACACCTTC. The chain combines TRBV19 with TRBJ1-2; D unclear. V lost 3 bases to trimming and J lost 8 bases, with 10 bases between them. The CDR3 sequence is 12 residues long. Germline assignment: CDR1 LNHDA and CDR2 SQIVND (reference sequence). The full variable domain, with the rest looked up from reference TRBV19 and TRBJ1-2, is DGGITQSPKYLFRKEGQNVTLSCEQNLNHDAMYWYRQDPGQGLRLIYYSQIVNDFQKGDIAEGYSVSREKKESFPLTVTSAQKNPTAFYLCASSMGSGGYTFGSGTRLTVV.

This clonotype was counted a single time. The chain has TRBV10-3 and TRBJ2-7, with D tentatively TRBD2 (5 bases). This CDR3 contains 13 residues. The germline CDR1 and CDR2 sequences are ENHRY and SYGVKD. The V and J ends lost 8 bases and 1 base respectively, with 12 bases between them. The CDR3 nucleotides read TGTGCCATCGAGGGTGACGGATCCTACGAGCAGTACTTC. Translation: CAIEGDGSYEQYF.

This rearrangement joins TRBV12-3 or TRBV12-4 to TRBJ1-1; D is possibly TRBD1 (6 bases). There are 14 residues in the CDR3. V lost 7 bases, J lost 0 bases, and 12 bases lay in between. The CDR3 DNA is TGTGCCAGCACCCTCGACAGGATGAACACTGAAGCTTTCTTT. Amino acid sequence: CASTLDRMNTEAFF.

CDR3 coding DNA: TGTGCCAGCAGTTGGGGGGGACAGCCCCAGCATTTT. Translated, it gives CASSWGGQPQHF. The chain carries TRBV2 and TRBJ1-5; possibly TRBD1 for D (5 bases). CDR1 is SNHLY and CDR2 is FYNNEI in the germline V gene. V shed 5 bases and J shed 7 bases, with 9 bases lying between them. The CDR3 contains 12 residues.

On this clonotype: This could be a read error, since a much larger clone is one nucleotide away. CDR3 in amino acids: CASSLGTEASF. The CDR3 DNA sequence: TGTGCCAGCAGCTTAGGGACTGAAGCTTCCTTT. J is TRBJ1-1 and V is TRBV11-1; no reliable D call. Germline V gene sequence: CDR1 SGHAT, CDR2 FQDESV (reference sequence). CDR3 length equals 11 residues.